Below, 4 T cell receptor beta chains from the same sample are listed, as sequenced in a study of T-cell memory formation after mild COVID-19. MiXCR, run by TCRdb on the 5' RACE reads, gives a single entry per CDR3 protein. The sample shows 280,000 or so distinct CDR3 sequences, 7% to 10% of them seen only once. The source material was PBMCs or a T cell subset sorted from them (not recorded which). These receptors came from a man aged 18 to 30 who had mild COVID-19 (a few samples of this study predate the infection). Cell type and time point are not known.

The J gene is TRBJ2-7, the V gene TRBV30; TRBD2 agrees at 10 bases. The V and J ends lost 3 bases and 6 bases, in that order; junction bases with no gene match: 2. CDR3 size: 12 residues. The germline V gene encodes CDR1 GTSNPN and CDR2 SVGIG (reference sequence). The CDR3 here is CAWSLAGGEQYF. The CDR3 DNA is TGTGCCTGGAGCTTAGCGGGGGGCGAGCAGTACTTC.

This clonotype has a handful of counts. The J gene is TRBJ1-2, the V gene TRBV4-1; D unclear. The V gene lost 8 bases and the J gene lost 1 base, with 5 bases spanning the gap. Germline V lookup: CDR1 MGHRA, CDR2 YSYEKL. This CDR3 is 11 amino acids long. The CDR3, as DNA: TGCGCCAGCGGCGATAACTATGGCTACACCTTC. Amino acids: CASGDNYGYTF.

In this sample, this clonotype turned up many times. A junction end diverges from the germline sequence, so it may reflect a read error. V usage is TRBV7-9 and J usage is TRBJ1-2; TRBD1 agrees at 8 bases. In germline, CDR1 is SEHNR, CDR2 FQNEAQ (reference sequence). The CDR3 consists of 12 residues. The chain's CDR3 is CASSPVQGAWAF. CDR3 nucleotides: TGTGCCAGCAGCCCCGTGCAGGGGGCTTGGGCCTTC.

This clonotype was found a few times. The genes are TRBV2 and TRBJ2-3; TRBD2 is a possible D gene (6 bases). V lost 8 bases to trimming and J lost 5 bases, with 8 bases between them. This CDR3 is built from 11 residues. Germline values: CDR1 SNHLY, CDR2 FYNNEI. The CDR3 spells CASGGEDTQYF. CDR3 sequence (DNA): TGTGCCAGCGGAGGGGAAGATACGCAGTATTTT. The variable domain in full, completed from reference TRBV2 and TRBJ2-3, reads EPEVTQTPSHQVTQMGQEVILRCVPISNHLYFYWYRQILGQKVEFLVSFYNNEISEKSEIFDDQFSVERPDGSNFTLKIRSTKLEDSAMYFCASGGEDTQYFGPGTRLTVL.